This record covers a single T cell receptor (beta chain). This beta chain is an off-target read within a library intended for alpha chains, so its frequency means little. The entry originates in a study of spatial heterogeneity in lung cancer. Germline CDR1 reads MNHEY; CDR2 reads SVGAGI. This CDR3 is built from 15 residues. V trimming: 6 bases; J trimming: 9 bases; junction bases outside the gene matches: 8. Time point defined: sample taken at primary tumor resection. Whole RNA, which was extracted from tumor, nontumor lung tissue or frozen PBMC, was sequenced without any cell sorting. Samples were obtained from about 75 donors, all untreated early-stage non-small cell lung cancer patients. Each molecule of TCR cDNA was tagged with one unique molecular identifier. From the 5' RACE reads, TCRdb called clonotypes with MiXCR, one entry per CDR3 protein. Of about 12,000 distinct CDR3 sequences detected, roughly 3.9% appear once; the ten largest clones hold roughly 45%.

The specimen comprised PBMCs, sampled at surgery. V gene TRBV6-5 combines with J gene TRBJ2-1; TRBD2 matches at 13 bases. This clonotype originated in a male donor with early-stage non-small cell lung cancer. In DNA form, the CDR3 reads TGTGCCAGCAGCAGACTAGCGGGAGGAGGGGGTGAGCAGTTCTTC. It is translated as CASSRLAGGGGEQFF.